What follows are 25 T cell receptor beta chains derived from one specimen sequenced in a study of metastatic and nonmetastatic thyroid tumors. TCRdb redid the clone calls on the PCR reads using MiXCR. This sample has approximately 3,000 clones; more than 30% occur once, and the top ten carry 22%. Patients underwent thyroid surgery, and none had received any treatment before it. The sequencing input was tumor tissue. The receptors were sampled from a female donor with papillary thyroid cancer or a benign thyroid nodule (not recorded which). Some clones in this sample may be carry-over from other donors' samples.

This chain uses TRBV5-5 with TRBJ2-3; weak D call: TRBD2 (5 bases). V was cut by 1 base and J by 1 base, with 10 bases left in between. The CDR3 is 15 amino acids. Germline V CDR1 and CDR2: SGHKS, YYEKEE (reference sequence). In DNA, the CDR3 is TGTGCCAGCAGCTTGTGGAGGCTAGGCACAGATACGCAGTATTTT. This encodes CASSLWRLGTDTQYF.

This rearrangement joins TRBV5-4 to TRBJ1-1; 10 bases agree with TRBD1. The J segment lost 3 bases and the V segment lost 4 bases, leaving 3 bases of the junction unmatched. Germline-derived CDR1 and CDR2 are SGHNT and YYREEE (reference sequence). The CDR3 covers 14 residues. The CDR3, as DNA: TGTGCCAGCAGCACGGGACAGGGGTACACTGAAGCTTTCTTT. Its translation: CASSTGQGYTEAFF.

The chain is built from TRBV11-3 and TRBJ2-5; perhaps TRBD1 as D (5 bases). Looked up from germline, CDR1 is SGHNT and CDR2 is YENEEA. Trimming stripped 0 bases from V and 2 bases from J, with 7 bases between. The CDR3 runs 14 residues. The CDR3 is CASSLDPGQETQYF. The CDR3 DNA follows: TGTGCCAGCAGCTTAGATCCAGGGCAAGAGACCCAGTACTTC. Full variable domain (outside the CDR3, taken from reference TRBV11-3 and TRBJ2-5): EAGVVQSPRYKIIEKKQPVAFWCNPISGHNTLYWYLQNLGQGPELLIRYENEEAVDDSQLPKDRFSAERLKGVDSTLKIQPAELGDSAVYLCASSLDPGQETQYFGPGTRLLVL.

This clone is large. The V and J genes are TRBV7-2 and TRBJ2-1; D possibly corresponds to TRBD2 (6 bases). Germline V gene sequence: CDR1 SGHTA, CDR2 FQGNSA. V lost 4 bases and J lost 10, with 14 bases in between. This CDR3 region has 13 residues. The CDR3 spells CASSSGLVKEQFF. CDR3 nucleotide sequence: TGTGCCAGCAGCTCGGGACTGGTCAAAGAGCAGTTCTTC.

This clone came up a few times. The rearrangement uses TRBV6-2 or TRBV6-3 and TRBJ2-2; D is unclear. The V end was cut by 0 bases, the J end by 5 bases, with 4 bases between. CDR1 is MNHEY and CDR2 is SVGEGT in the germline V gene. The CDR3 totals 13 residues. In DNA form, the CDR3 reads TGTGCCAGCAGTTACTCAGAAACCGGGGAGCTGTTTTTT. It specifies CASSYSETGELFF.

This clone appeared a few times. The chain couples TRBV12-3 or TRBV12-4 to TRBJ1-2, with D unclear. Trimming took off 4 bases at V and 6 bases at J, with 9 bases between the two ends. The CDR3 is 12 residues long. CDR3 amino acids: CASSSSADGYTF. The CDR3 bases are TGTGCCAGCAGTTCCTCTGCGGATGGCTACACCTTC.

J is TRBJ2-3 and V is TRBV6-1; D not certain. Germline CDR1 MNHNS, CDR2 SASEGT. Trimming cost V 6 bases and J 6 bases, with 10 bases left between them. This CDR3 contains 12 residues. The CDR3 is CASSGNGDTQYF. As DNA, the CDR3 is TGTGCCAGCAGCGGCAATGGGGATACGCAGTATTTT.

By sample fraction, this clone is large. The chain links TRBV11-2 to TRBJ2-1, with a tentative D call TRBD2 (5 bases). The CDR3 spans 16 residues. Germline values: CDR1 SGHAT, CDR2 FQNNGV. The V end was cut by 0 bases, the J end by 8 bases, with 17 bases between. The CDR3 loop is CASSLDRATSGDEQFF. CDR3 DNA sequence: TGTGCCAGCAGCTTAGATAGAGCTACCTCCGGGGATGAGCAGTTCTTC.

The chain uses TRBV27 and TRBJ2-7, with D possibly being TRBD2 (5 bases). This CDR3 contains 15 residues. From germline, CDR1 is MNHEY and CDR2 SMNVEV (reference sequence). Trimming shortened V by 5 bases and J by 0 bases, and 14 bases separated the two germline ends. The CDR3: CASSPRLTSSYEQYF. CDR3 sequence (DNA): TGTGCCAGCAGTCCCCGACTAACGAGCTCCTACGAGCAGTACTTC.

This chain joins TRBV20-1 and TRBJ1-6; D call uncertain. The CDR3 runs to 16 residues. V lost 0 bases and J lost 4, with 13 bases in between. Germline-derived CDR1 and CDR2 are DFQATT and SNEGSKA (reference sequence). In DNA, the CDR3 is TGCAGTGCTAGAGATTTGGCCAGGATATATAATTCACCCCTCCACTTT. Translation gives CSARDLARIYNSPLHF.

By sample fraction, this clone is large. The junction differs from germline at one of its ends, possibly a read error. This rearrangement joins TRBV20-1 to TRBJ2-5; TRBD2 aligns across 9 bases. Germline CDR1 is DFQATT and CDR2 is SNEGSKA (reference sequence). The CDR3 is made up of 14 amino acids. The CDR3 bases are TGCAGTGCTGGAGAAGCGGGGGGTCAAGAGACCCAGTACTTC. Translated, it gives CSAGEAGGQETQYF.

This clone qualifies as large. The chain has TRBV7-9 and TRBJ2-2, with D possibly being TRBD2 (6 bases). The CDR3 is 16 amino acids. CDR1 is SEHNR and CDR2 is FQNEAQ in the germline V gene (reference sequence). Trimming took 5 bases from V and 4 from J, leaving 17 bases between them. In DNA, the CDR3 is TGTGCCAGCAGCCCTCAGACTAGTACGGGCACCGGGGAGCTGTTTTTT. Translation: CASSPQTSTGTGELFF.

The chain is built from TRBV6-1 and TRBJ2-7; 8 nucleotides match TRBD2. Germline V gives CDR1 MNHNS, CDR2 SASEGT. This CDR3 has 13 residues. V lost 5 bases and J lost 6; bases outside the gene matches: 6. DNA for the CDR3: TGTGCCAGCAGTCCGGGACTAGTAAGCGAGCAGTACTTC. Protein sequence: CASSPGLVSEQYF.

The rearrangement uses TRBV7-9 and TRBJ2-7; D call uncertain. This CDR3 spans 12 amino acids. V shed 1 base and J shed 4 bases, with 5 bases lying between them. Germline V lookup: CDR1 SEHNR, CDR2 FQNEAQ (reference sequence). The CDR3 region has the DNA TGTGCCAGCAGCTTAGAAGTATACGAGCAGTACTTC. As protein: CASSLEVYEQYF.

The chain has TRBV5-6 and TRBJ2-1; 13 nucleotides line up with TRBD2. This CDR3 is built from 16 residues. Germline CDR1 is SGHDT and CDR2 is YYEEEE. Trimming took 3 bases from V and 4 from J; bases not matched to a gene: 4. CDR3 sequence (DNA): TGTGCCAGCAGCTCCCTGACTAGCGGGGGGTACAATGAGCAGTTCTTC. It yields the protein CASSSLTSGGYNEQFF.

The CDR3 DNA is TGTGCCAGCAGTGAAGGGGGGACAGGGAGCAATGAGCAGTTCTTC. Protein product: CASSEGGTGSNEQFF. The gene calls are TRBV2 and TRBJ2-1; 9 bases align to TRBD1. CDR3 length: 15 residues. V dropped 1 base and J dropped 6; count of bases not matched to a gene: 4. The germline CDR1 and CDR2 sequences are SNHLY and FYNNEI.

This clone was counted a few times. The chain recombines TRBV5-1 with TRBJ2-7; D unclear. The CDR3 totals 15 residues. CDR1 and CDR2 from the germline V gene are SGHRS and YFSETQ. The germline V and J ends were trimmed by 0 bases and 0 bases, with 10 bases remaining between them. As DNA, the CDR3 is TGCGCCAGCAGCTTGGGGTTAGGCAGCTCCTACGAGCAGTACTTC. Its protein is CASSLGLGSSYEQYF.

This clone was picked up a small number of times. The rearrangement links TRBV6-6 to TRBJ1-3, with D possibly being TRBD1 (6 bases). This CDR3 is built from 14 residues. Germline V CDR1 and CDR2: MNHNY, SVGAGI (reference sequence). Trimming cost V 2 bases and J 4 bases, with 9 bases left between them. CDR3 in amino acids: CASSYIGQGNTIYF. As DNA, the CDR3 is TGTGCCAGCAGTTACATAGGACAGGGAAACACCATATATTTT.

This clone has just a few counts. V usage is TRBV6-7 and J usage is TRBJ2-7, with 10 bases identical to TRBD1. TRBV6-7 is classed as an ORF, of uncertain function. The junction had 2 bases not matched to a gene; V was cut back by 8 bases and J by 4 bases. The CDR3 is 12 residues long. The CDR3 region has the DNA TGTGCCAGCCGGGGACAGGGGTACGAGCAGTACTTC. The encoded protein is CASRGQGYEQYF.

There are a few counts of this clone. CDR3 DNA: TGTGCCAGCAGTTTCCCAGGGATCCACGAGCAGTACTTC. Its translation: CASSFPGIHEQYF. V usage is TRBV27 and J usage is TRBJ2-7; D possibly corresponds to TRBD1 (5 bases). The germline V gene has CDR1 MNHEY and CDR2 SMNVEV (reference sequence). This CDR3 is built from 13 residues. V gave up 3 bases and J gave up 5 bases, with 11 bases separating them.

This clone is termed large (0.1 to 1%). V gene TRBV9 combines with J gene TRBJ2-5, with D perhaps matching TRBD1 (5 bases). The ends were cut back, 1 base at V and 3 bases at J, with 13 bases in the middle. Germline assignment: CDR1 SGDLS and CDR2 YYNGEE. This CDR3 is built from 15 residues. DNA for the CDR3: TGTGCCAGCAGCGTACAGGGTATAATTGAAGAGACCCAGTACTTC. Amino acid sequence: CASSVQGIIEETQYF.

This clone was seen a handful of times. This chain joins TRBV10-1 and TRBJ2-2; D not certain. This CDR3 spans 14 amino acids. Trimming took 0 bases from V and 6 from J, leaving 8 bases between them. The germline CDR1 and CDR2 sequences are WNHNN and SYGVQD (reference sequence). CDR3 protein: CASSESFGAGELFF. As DNA, the CDR3 is TGCGCCAGCAGTGAGTCGTTCGGTGCCGGGGAGCTGTTTTTT.

Here the CDR3 DNA reads TGTGCCAGCAGCCCGACAGATCCCTACGAGCAGTACTTC. The encoded protein is CASSPTDPYEQYF. This chain joins TRBV11-3 and TRBJ2-7, with a weak D call TRBD1 (5 bases). V lost 5 bases and J lost 2, with 10 bases in between. CDR1 SGHNT and CDR2 YENEEA come from the germline V gene. This CDR3 comprises 13 residues. Complete variable domain (other parts from reference TRBV11-3 and TRBJ2-7): EAGVVQSPRYKIIEKKQPVAFWCNPISGHNTLYWYLQNLGQGPELLIRYENEEAVDDSQLPKDRFSAERLKGVDSTLKIQPAELGDSAVYLCASSPTDPYEQYFGPGTRLTVT.

The chain recombines TRBV27 with TRBJ2-2; TRBD1 matches at 8 bases. The germline CDR1 and CDR2 sequences are MNHEY and SMNVEV (reference sequence). The V gene end was trimmed by 8 bases and the J gene end by 0 bases; junction bases not matched to a gene: 5. The CDR3 covers 15 residues. The CDR3 region has the DNA TGTGCCAGCGGGACAGGAGGACCGAACACCGGGGAGCTGTTTTTT. This codes for CASGTGGPNTGELFF.

This clone appeared a few times. V gene TRBV6-4 combines with J gene TRBJ1-2, with D maybe TRBD1 (5 bases). The germline V gene encodes CDR1 MRHNA and CDR2 SNTAGT. The CDR3 contains 11 residues. CDR3 region: CAAGAFEGHTF. The CDR3 region has the DNA TGTGCTGCCGGGGCCTTCGAGGGCCACACCTTC.